A selection of T cell receptor beta chains follows, all from one sample in a study of blood T cell repertoires in COVID-19. Method: immunoSEQ multiplex PCR; TCRdb's copy keeps in-frame clones and lacks some. Of around 95,000 clones in the sample, 90% to 95% are singletons; the top ten hold less than 2.5%. The sequenced material came from peripheral blood. Receptors were obtained from a man aged 45 to 65 with active COVID-19. CDR3s include the opening cysteine and the closing phenylalanine or tryptophan. A D gene is named only where the DNA matches it firmly. For some rows the clone size is stated as once, few or many, or as a class when expanded; others skip it.

clone size,V gene,D gene,J gene,CDR3 DNA,CDR3 protein
.,TRBV18,.,TRBJ2-1,TGTGCCAGCTCACGCGAGTACTCCTACAATGAGCAGTTCTTC,CASSREYSYNEQFF
.,TRBV4-1,TRBD1,TRBJ2-7,TGCGCCAGCAGCCGGGGACAGGGAAGTATAAGCTACGAGCAGTACTTC,CASSRGQGSISYEQYF
.,TRBV9,.,TRBJ2-5,TGTGCCAGCAGCGTAGGACTAGAACCCCGAGAGACCCAGTACTTC,CASSVGLEPRETQYF
.,TRBV5-1,TRBD1,TRBJ1-2,TGCGCCAGCAGCTTAGGGGCCGGGACAGCCAACTATGGCTACACCTTC,CASSLGAGTANYGYTF
.,TRBV6-5,TRBD1,TRBJ2-1,TGTGCCAGCAGTTACCGGCAGGGGGCGCGCAATGAGCAGTTCTTC,CASSYRQGARNEQFF
.,TRBV19,TRBD2,TRBJ2-1,TGTGCCAGTAGTACGCAGTGGAATAGCGGGAGCCAACGGTTCTTC,CASSTQWNSGSQRFF
few,TRBV28,.,TRBJ1-2,TGTGCCAGCAGTTTGAGTCTCCCGGGCTATGGCTACACCTTC,CASSLSLPGYGYTF
.,TRBV2,.,TRBJ1-5,TGTGCCAGCAGTGAACTGCAGGCCGATCAGCCCCAGCATTTT,CASSELQADQPQHF
.,TRBV5-4,TRBD2,TRBJ2-1,TGTGCCAGCAGCCGGGGGACTAGCGGCTCCTACAATGAGCAGTTCTTC,CASSRGTSGSYNEQFF
.,TRBV3-1/TRBV3-2,TRBD2,TRBJ2-5,TGTGCCAGCAGCCAGACACGACTAGCGAACCAAGAGACCCAGTACTTC,CASSQTRLANQETQYF
.,TRBV5-1,TRBD1,TRBJ1-1,TGCGCCAGCAGCTTGGACAGGGGGAACACTGAAGCTTTCTTT,CASSLDRGNTEAFF
once,TRBV5-1,TRBD2,TRBJ2-1,TGCGCCAGCAGGAGACTAGCGGGGGGGAGCTCCTACAATGAGCAGTTCTTC,CASRRLAGGSSYNEQFF
.,TRBV7-8,.,TRBJ1-5,TGTGCCAGCAGCTTATTCCGGGACAATCAGCCCCAGCATTTT,CASSLFRDNQPQHF
once,TRBV7-9,.,TRBJ1-2,TGTGCCAGCAGCTTAGCAGGGGAGGGAGGCTACACCTTC,CASSLAGEGGYTF
.,TRBV27,.,TRBJ2-7,TGTGCCAGCAGTTTAATGGCGGGTGTCTCCTACGAGCAGTACTTC,CASSLMAGVSYEQYF
.,TRBV7-2,.,TRBJ2-3,TGTGCCAGCAGCTTAGTCCCCATGTCGGGCGGGGGCATCGATACGCAGTATTTT,CASSLVPMSGGGIDTQYF
.,TRBV5-1,.,TRBJ1-2,TGCGCCAGCAGCTTGGTTTCAGGTGGTAAAGGCTACACCTTC,CASSLVSGGKGYTF
.,TRBV5-1,TRBD1,TRBJ2-5,TGCGCCAGCAGCGATCGGACAGGGGCCCAGAGGGCCCAGTACTTC,CASSDRTGAQRAQYF
.,TRBV6-1,TRBD2,TRBJ2-1,TGTGCCAGCAGTGGGGCTAGCGGGGGGGAATACAATGAGCAGTTCTTC,CASSGASGGEYNEQFF
.,TRBV5-4,TRBD2,TRBJ2-2,TGTGCCAGCAGCTTGGGACTAGCGGGAGCAAACACCGGGGAGCTGTTTTTT,CASSLGLAGANTGELFF
once,TRBV5-4,TRBD2,TRBJ2-3,TGTGCCAGCAGCTTGACCCTTAGCGGGTCTAGCACAGATACGCAGTATTTT,CASSLTLSGSSTDTQYF
.,TRBV7-9,TRBD1,TRBJ1-5,TGTGCCAGCAGTTCGACAGGGAACCAGCCCCAGCATTTT,CASSSTGNQPQHF
.,TRBV12-5,TRBD1,TRBJ1-1,TGTGCTAGTGGTTTACCGCGGGTGACAGGGGGAAACACTGAAGCTTTCTTT,CASGLPRVTGGNTEAFF
few,TRBV19,TRBD1,TRBJ1-5,TGTGCCAGTAGTCTAACAGGGGGCTGGAATCAGCCCCAGCATTTT,CASSLTGGWNQPQHF
.,TRBV7-2,.,TRBJ2-2,TGTGCCAGCAGCTTAGCGTTACTAGGGTTTTCATGGACCGGGGAGCTGTTTTTT,CASSLALLGFSWTGELFF
.,TRBV29-1,.,TRBJ1-1,TGCAGCGTTGGAAGGGGGACCCCGAACACTGAAGCTTTCTTT,CSVGRGTPNTEAFF
.,TRBV30,.,TRBJ1-6,TGTGCCGGAGGGAGGGATACCTATAATTCACCCCTCCACTTT,CAGGRDTYNSPLHF
.,TRBV13,TRBD2,TRBJ2-4,TGTGCCAGCAGCTTCGCGGGAGACGGAAACATTCAGTACTTC,CASSFAGDGNIQYF
.,TRBV18,TRBD1,TRBJ2-7,TGTGCCAGCTCACCAGACGGGACAGGGAGCTCCTACGAGCAGTACTTC,CASSPDGTGSSYEQYF
.,TRBV7-2,.,TRBJ2-4,TGTGCCAGCACGACTTCGGACAGCCTACTAGCCAAAAACATTCAGTACTTC,CASTTSDSLLAKNIQYF
.,TRBV6-1,.,TRBJ1-2,TGTGCCAGCAGTGATTTATACGGTGCGGGCTACACCTTC,CASSDLYGAGYTF
.,TRBV4-2,.,TRBJ1-3,TGTGCCAGCAGCCAAGATATTGGGATATCGAGGACTTTAAGCTCTGGAAACACCATATATTTT,CASSQDIGISRTLSSGNTIYF
few,TRBV2,TRBD2,TRBJ2-1,TGTGCCAGTAAGACTAGCCCCTACAATGAGCAGTTCTTC,CASKTSPYNEQFF
.,TRBV9,.,TRBJ2-3,TGTGCCAGCAGCGTAGGGATAGCGGGCACAGATACGCAGTATTTT,CASSVGIAGTDTQYF
.,TRBV9,.,TRBJ1-4,TGTGCCAGCAGCGTAGATCTTCAGGGGAATGAAAAACTGTTTTTT,CASSVDLQGNEKLFF
.,TRBV12-5,.,TRBJ1-3,TGTGCTAGTGGTTTGGCAGGGGTGGCCACCATATATTTT,CASGLAGVATIYF
.,TRBV5-6,TRBD1,TRBJ2-2,TGTGCCAGCAGCTCCGGGACAGGGCCCCCCGGGGAGCTGTTTTTT,CASSSGTGPPGELFF
.,TRBV3-1/TRBV3-2,.,TRBJ1-2,TGTGCCAGCAGCCATGTGGCGGCGAGTAACTATGGCTACACCTTC,CASSHVAASNYGYTF
.,TRBV15,.,TRBJ2-7,TGTGCCACCAGCAGGTGGGGCGGATCCTACGAGCAGTACTTC,CATSRWGGSYEQYF
.,TRBV7-8,.,TRBJ1-2,TGTGCCAGCAGCGAGCAAAATATCTATGGCTACACCTTC,CASSEQNIYGYTF